The entry below describes one T cell receptor beta chain. No antigen is known for it. Base quality data are lacking; no much larger clone is found one base away. CDR3 length: 16 amino acids, cysteine to phenylalanine. The read is trimmed to its CDR3 DNA, 48 bases read in frame from base 1. Here V drops 0 bases and J drops 4 bases, and the junction holds 5 bases not matched to any gene. From the germline V gene, CDR1 is SGHDT and CDR2 is YYEEEE. The data stem from a study of blood T cell repertoires in COVID-19 (dated by TCRdb to the early 2020s). About the study as a whole: Collaborator samples came from the United States, Italy and Spain and covered acute and convalescent phases of COVID-19. The material from the prospective study consisted of cDNA or gDNA derived from T cells, B-cell-depleted T cells, or PBMCs. Subjects who had been exposed to COVID-19, were actively infected with it, or had recovered from it provided the deeply sampled blood TCRbeta repertoires that made up the dataset. The repertoires were released in a freely available public database meant as a resource for research on the immune response to SARS-CoV-2. The samples were drawn from two sources: the first 160 participants of the ongoing ImmuneRACE study, and 1,200 or so subjects contributed by 6 global collaborators. The sample metadata nearly always contained a de-identified subject ID, COVID-19 status, age in years and sex. Where available, HLA class I and class II types were taken from metadata supplied by the sample provider and were not determined by assay-based typing. What the study reported, not specific to this receptor: How much clinical and demographic metadata was included differed by source and by participant, and the metadata was provided uncurated.

TCRbeta CDR3 regions were amplified from genomic DNA using the immunoSEQ Assay, a bias-controlled multiplex PCR. The paper's data handling went like this. The number of nucleated cells in each sample was estimated from the amplification of reference gene primers within the assay. To quantify the absolute abundance of each unique TCRbeta CDR3 rearrangement, sequence reads were collapsed and filtered. For each sample, productive Simpson clonality was calculated by taking the square root of Simpson's diversity index across productive rearrangements. TCRdb's version of the immuneACCESS table is confined to in-frame rearrangements and falls short of the full clone set. An unresolved V gene accounts for under half of the shortfall where checked; the remainder is of unknown origin. V, J and clone size derive from that table, while D and trimming were established from the DNA sequence. This sample is represented by 250,000 or so clones; roughly 84% of them were singletons. The top ten hold 2% to 2.5% of the sample.

Samples from volunteer blood donors who had recovered from COVID-19 were contributed by a second Seattle source. Collaborating institutions collected whole blood in K2EDTA tubes following their own protocols. Collaborator samples were shipped for TCRbeta analysis as frozen whole blood, isolated PBMCs, or DNA extracted from either sample type. The sequencing sample was made of peripheral blood. The clonotype comes from a man aged 40-49 years who had recovered from COVID-19. This sequence uses TRBV5-6 and TRBJ2-1, with 9 bases matching TRBD1. The CDR3 protein is CASSLAGQGSYNEQFF. In nucleotides, the sequence is TGTGCCAGCAGCTTGGCGGGACAGGGATCGTACAATGAGCAGTTCTTC.